This T cell receptor (beta chain) was obtained from a study of CD8+ T cells in alopecia areata. Whole-study findings and limits: Scalp sample sequencing also detects resident alphabeta T cells of normal skin. Affected lesional scalp, above all in alopecia totalis/universalis, was more clonal than normal scalp. It was less clear whether patients shared TCRs than it was in mice, possibly because of HLA.

As to treatment: oral pan-JAK inhibitor, 5-10 mg twice daily. PBMCs, the starting material, were the source of sorted CD4+ and CD8+ T cells. In its sample, this clone was seen a few times. The antigen remains undetermined. Once RNA had been extracted, it was reverse transcribed into cDNA to act as the sequencing template. The table came from immunoSEQ multiplex PCR; TCRdb's copy has only in-frame clones and leaves some out. The sample shows about 140,000 clones, about 85% of them seen only once. Germline values: CDR1 SQVTM, CDR2 ANQGSEA. V lost 5 bases and J lost 1; bases outside the gene matches: 9. This CDR3 is 15 amino acids long.

The sequencing here drew on CD8+ T cells sorted from blood, taken at week 4, from a patient treated with tofacitinib. The chain has TRBV29-1 and TRBJ2-7, with TRBD1 matching over 9 bases. The TCR originated in a human donor with alopecia areata. CDR3 amino acids: CSVSPRGQGSYEQYF. DNA for the CDR3: TGCAGCGTTTCACCCCGCGGACAGGGGTCCTACGAGCAGTACTTC.